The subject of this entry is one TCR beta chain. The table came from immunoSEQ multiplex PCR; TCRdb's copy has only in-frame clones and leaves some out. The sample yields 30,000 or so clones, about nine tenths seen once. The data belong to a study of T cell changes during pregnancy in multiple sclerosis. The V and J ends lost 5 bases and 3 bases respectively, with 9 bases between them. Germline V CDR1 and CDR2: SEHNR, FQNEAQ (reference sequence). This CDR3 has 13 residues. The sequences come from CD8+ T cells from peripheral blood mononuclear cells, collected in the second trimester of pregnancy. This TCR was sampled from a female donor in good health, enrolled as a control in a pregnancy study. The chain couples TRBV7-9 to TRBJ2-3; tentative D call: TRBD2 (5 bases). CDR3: CASSPGRTDTQYF. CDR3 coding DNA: TGTGCCAGCAGCCCGGGAAGGACAGATACGCAGTATTTT.